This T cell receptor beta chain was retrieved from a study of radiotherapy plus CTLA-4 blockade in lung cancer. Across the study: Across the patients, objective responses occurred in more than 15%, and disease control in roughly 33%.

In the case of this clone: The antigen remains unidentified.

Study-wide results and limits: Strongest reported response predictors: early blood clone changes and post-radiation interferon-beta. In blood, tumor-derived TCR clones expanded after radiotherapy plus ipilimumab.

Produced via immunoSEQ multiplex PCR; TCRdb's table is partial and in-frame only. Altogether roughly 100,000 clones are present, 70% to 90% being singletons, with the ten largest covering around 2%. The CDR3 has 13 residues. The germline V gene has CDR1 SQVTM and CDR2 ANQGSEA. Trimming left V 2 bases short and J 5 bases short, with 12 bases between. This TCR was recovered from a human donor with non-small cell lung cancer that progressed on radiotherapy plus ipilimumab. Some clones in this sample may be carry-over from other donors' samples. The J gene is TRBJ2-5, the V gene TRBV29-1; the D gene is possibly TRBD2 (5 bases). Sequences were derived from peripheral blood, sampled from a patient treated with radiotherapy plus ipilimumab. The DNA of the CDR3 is TGCAGCGTTGAAACCGGACGGGGTGAGACCCAGTACTTC. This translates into CSVETGRGETQYF.